Each of the 7 T cell receptor beta chains below was sequenced from the same sample in a study of blood T cell repertoires in COVID-19. Profiled with immunoSEQ multiplex PCR; TCRdb holds only in-frame clones, not every one. The table has roughly 250,000 clones, about 90% seen once. The sequencing input was PBMCs or T cells enriched from blood (not recorded which). The receptors come from a woman under 30 who had recovered from COVID-19.

This chain joins TRBV10-3 and TRBJ1-1; no clear D. The germline V gene has CDR1 ENHRY and CDR2 SYGVKD. The CDR3 is 13 amino acids. Between the trimmed V and J ends, which lost 7 bases and 8 bases, there was a span of 17 bases. Here the CDR3 DNA reads TGTGCCATCATCAGCGAGGTGGGTGGAGAAGCTTTCTTT. As protein: CAIISEVGGEAFF.

This clone was observed once. In DNA, the CDR3 is TGTGCCAGCAGCCCCAGGACAGGGGATTACACCTTC. Protein product: CASSPRTGDYTF. The chain employs TRBV28 and TRBJ1-2; TRBD1 aligns across 9 bases. Germline CDR1 MDHEN, CDR2 SYDVKM. This CDR3 has 12 residues. V shed 6 bases, J shed 11 bases, and the junction held 7 bases outside the gene matches.

The chain recombines TRBV7-2 with TRBJ2-1; TRBD2 matches at 11 bases. Germline V gene data show CDR1 as SGHTA and CDR2 as FQGNSA. The CDR3 runs 19 residues. V gave up 5 bases and J gave up 0 bases; unmatched junction bases: 12. CDR3 DNA sequence: TGTGCCAGCAGCCGTATAGCGGGGGGGCTCACGAGCTCCTACAATGAGCAGTTCTTC. It codes for CASSRIAGGLTSSYNEQFF.

The chain recombines TRBV4-2 with TRBJ1-2, with D possibly matching TRBD1 (5 bases). V lost 3 bases and J 10 bases, leaving 15 bases between the germline ends. CDR1 LGHNA and CDR2 YNFKEQ come from the germline V gene. The CDR3 runs 13 residues. CDR3 bases: TGTGCCAGCAGCCAGACAACAGGATTCGACTACACCTTC. This gives the protein CASSQTTGFDYTF.

The CDR3 sequence is CASTPRDNYNEQFF. The CDR3 DNA reads TGTGCCAGCACACCTCGGGACAACTACAATGAGCAGTTCTTC. The chain links TRBV7-9 to TRBJ2-1; a weak D match, TRBD1 (6 bases). The CDR3 loop spans 14 amino acids. With 7 bases removed from V and 3 bases from J, the gap between germline ends came to 13 bases. CDR1 SEHNR and CDR2 FQNEAQ come from the germline V gene (reference sequence).

The CDR3 region is CASSEGAETDTQYF. The CDR3 bases are TGCGCCAGCAGCGAGGGGGCTGAGACAGATACGCAGTATTTT. This rearrangement joins TRBV5-1 to TRBJ2-3; 7 positions agree with TRBD1. The V gene end was trimmed by 4 bases and the J gene end by 3 bases; junction bases not matched to a gene: 5. The CDR3 runs 14 residues. Germline loops: CDR1 SGHRS, CDR2 YFSETQ. The variable domain in full, completed from reference TRBV5-1 and TRBJ2-3, reads KAGVTQTPRYLIKTRGQQVTLSCSPISGHRSVSWYQQTPGQGLQFLFEYFSETQRNKGNFPGRFSGRQFSNSRSEMNVSTLELGDSALYLCASSEGAETDTQYFGPGTRLTVL.

The chain employs TRBV12-3 or TRBV12-4 and TRBJ1-1; D is undetermined. The CDR3 has 12 amino acids. V lost 3 bases, J lost 10 bases, and 12 bases lay in between. CDR3 sequence reads: CASSLRGERAFF. The CDR3 bases are TGTGCCAGCAGTTTGAGAGGAGAGAGAGCTTTCTTT.